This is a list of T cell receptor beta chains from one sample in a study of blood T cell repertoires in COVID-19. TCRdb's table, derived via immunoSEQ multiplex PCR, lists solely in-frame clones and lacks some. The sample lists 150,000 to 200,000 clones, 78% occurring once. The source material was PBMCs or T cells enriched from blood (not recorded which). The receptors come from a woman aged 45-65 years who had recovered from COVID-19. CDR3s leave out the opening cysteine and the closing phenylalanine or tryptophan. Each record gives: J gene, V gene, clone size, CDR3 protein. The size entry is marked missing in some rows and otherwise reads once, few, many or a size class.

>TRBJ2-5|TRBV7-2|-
ASSLGRTNRAIETQY
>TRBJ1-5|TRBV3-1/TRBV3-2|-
ASSAMPGREYQPQH
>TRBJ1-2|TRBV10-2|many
ASRRDNYGYT
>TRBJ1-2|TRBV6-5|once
ASSVLNYGYT
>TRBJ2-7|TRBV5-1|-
ASSISGTSGRYEQY
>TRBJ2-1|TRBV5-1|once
ASSLSLGGNNEQF
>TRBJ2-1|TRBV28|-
ASTGLAGEF
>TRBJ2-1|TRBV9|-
ASSQWLQGNEQF
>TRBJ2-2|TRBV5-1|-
ASSFSLANTGELF
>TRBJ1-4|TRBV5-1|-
ASSSPGQAGEKLF
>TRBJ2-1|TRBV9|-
ASTRSGTSSYNEQF
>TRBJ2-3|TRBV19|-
ATATAAGGTDTQY
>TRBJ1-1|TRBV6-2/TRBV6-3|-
ASSSGGNTEAF
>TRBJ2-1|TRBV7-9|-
ASSRTSGAYNEQF
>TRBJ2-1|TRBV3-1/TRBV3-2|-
ASSQDSSGTYNEQF
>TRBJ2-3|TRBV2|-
ASTLRGLGSTDTQY
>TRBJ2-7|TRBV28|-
ASSYQRVSSYEQY
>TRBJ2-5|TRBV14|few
ASSLILQETQY
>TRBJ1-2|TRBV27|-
ASSLRQDTNYGYT
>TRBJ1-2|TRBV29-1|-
SALRGALNGYT
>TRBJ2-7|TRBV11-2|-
ASSSTGGEQY